This TCR beta chain was captured by sequencing in a study of cytomegalovirus exposure and HLA in healthy donors. General study points: Clonal expansion was found to be greater in HLA-associated TCR beta chains than in equally common others in a later analysis. Earlier analysis yielded a pattern in which most TCR beta V segments were productive about 90% or about 30% of the time. Immune exposure information available was restricted to CMV serostatus.

Both 60 Vbeta primers and 13 Jbeta primers went into the PCR. Per the original methods: In a later analysis, around 87 million unique TCR beta chains included roughly 11 million shared by two or more donors. The method was immunoSEQ multiplex PCR; TCRdb's version includes in-frame clones alone and lacks a portion of them. The V and J calls and the clone size are those of that table, but D and trimming were determined from the DNA. The repertoire holds 100,000 to 150,000 clones, with roughly 80% as singletons. As for this clone: Its antigen is as yet unknown.

The receptor was isolated from a man younger than 45 in good health and CMV-seropositive. Sequencing used PBMCs.

CDR3: CASSTGRGGMSYNEQFF. The CDR3, as DNA: TGCGCCAGCAGCACGGGAAGAGGCGGGATGTCCTACAATGAGCAGTTCTTC. V is TRBV5-1 and J is TRBJ2-1, with D maybe TRBD2 (6 bases). The V gene lost 4 bases and the J gene lost 1 base, with 18 bases spanning the gap. CDR1 and CDR2 from the germline V gene are SGHRS and YFSETQ. The CDR3 has 17 amino acids.